The 17 T cell receptor beta chains below were found in one sample sequenced in a study of blood T cell repertoires in COVID-19. Data came from immunoSEQ multiplex PCR; TCRdb stores just in-frame clones and leaves some out. The sample holds approximately 350,000 clones, less than 90% seen once. Sequencing was performed on peripheral blood. These receptors came from an older woman with COVID-19, enrolled during active disease.

The chain couples TRBV7-2 to TRBJ1-1; the D is unclear. CDR1 is SGHTA, CDR2 FQGNSA, per germline. CDR3 size: 14 residues. V lost 6 bases to trimming and J lost 2 bases, with 13 bases between them. The DNA for the CDR3 is TGTGCCAGCAGGGAGGTCGGGGAAAACACTGAAGCTTTCTTT. Protein product: CASREVGENTEAFF.

The chain couples TRBV6-6 to TRBJ1-1; the match to TRBD1 covers 9 bases. Germline loops: CDR1 MNHNY, CDR2 SVGAGI (reference sequence). The CDR3 spans 16 residues. V shed 4 bases and J 0 bases; nucleotides not matched to a gene: 6. This chain's CDR3 is CASSSGQGAMNTEAFF. For the CDR3, the DNA is TGTGCCAGCAGTTCGGGACAGGGAGCCATGAACACTGAAGCTTTCTTT.

The gene calls are TRBV2 and TRBJ1-5; D unresolved. Germline V gives CDR1 SNHLY, CDR2 FYNNEI. Trimming stripped 2 bases from V and 7 bases from J, with 12 bases between. The CDR3 is 14 residues long. DNA for the CDR3: TGTGCCAGCAGTGAAAGCCAGGCCCAGCAGCCCCAGCATTTT. Translating gives CASSESQAQQPQHF.

J is TRBJ1-1 and V is TRBV9, with 10 bases identical to TRBD1. The CDR3 sequence is 13 residues long. Germline CDR1 SGDLS, CDR2 YYNGEE. Losses at the gene ends were 3 bases for V and 12 bases for J; bases not matched to a gene: 8. CDR3 in DNA: TGTGCCAGCAGCGCCCTGACAGGGGGCGCGCCTTTCTTT. This codes for CASSALTGGAPFF.

The chain couples TRBV6-1 to TRBJ1-1, with 10 bases fitting TRBD1. V trimming: 4 bases; J trimming: 0 bases; junction bases outside the gene matches: 14. This CDR3 region has 19 residues. Germline CDR1 MNHNS, CDR2 SASEGT. CDR3 DNA sequence: TGTGCCAGCAGTGCCCGGACGTGGGACAGGGGAGGGATGAACACTGAAGCTTTCTTT. This sequence encodes CASSARTWDRGGMNTEAFF.

J is TRBJ1-5 and V is TRBV28, with a tentative D call TRBD1 (6 bases). Germline V gives CDR1 MDHEN, CDR2 SYDVKM. V was shortened by 6 bases and J by 5 bases, with 17 bases between the two germline ends. CDR3 length equals 15 residues. CDR3 amino acids: CASRKGGGVDQPQHF. In nucleotides, the CDR3 is TGTGCCAGCAGGAAGGGAGGGGGGGTGGATCAGCCCCAGCATTTT.

The count of this clone is one. This chain links TRBV11-3 with TRBJ2-1; perhaps TRBD1 as D (6 bases). The CDR3 length is 13 residues. The germline V and J ends were trimmed by 5 bases and 10 bases, with 15 bases remaining between them. Looked up from germline, CDR1 is SGHNT and CDR2 is YENEEA. The chain's CDR3 is CASSLRNRVEQFF. CDR3 DNA: TGTGCCAGCAGCCTAAGAAACAGGGTGGAGCAGTTCTTC.

V is TRBV6-5 and J is TRBJ1-6, with D unclear. Between the trimmed V and J ends, which lost 6 bases and 7 bases, there was a span of 7 bases. CDR1 is MNHEY, CDR2 SVGAGI, per germline. CDR3 length: 12 residues. The CDR3 protein is CASRAGNSPLHF. For the CDR3, the DNA is TGTGCCAGCAGGGCGGGGAATTCACCCCTCCACTTT.

The J gene is TRBJ2-1, the V gene TRBV7-6; no definite D call. Trimming shortened V by 5 bases and J by 0 bases, and 20 bases separated the two germline ends. The CDR3 runs to 18 residues. Germline lookup yields CDR1 SGHVS and CDR2 FNYEAQ. The CDR3 bases are TGTGCCAGCAGCCCCACACACCCCGGAGAGAGCTCCTACAATGAGCAGTTCTTC. This codes for CASSPTHPGESSYNEQFF.

The chain links TRBV9 to TRBJ2-1, with TRBD1 as a possible D gene (5 bases). V was shortened by 1 base and J by 2 bases, with 10 bases between the two germline ends. The CDR3 is 15 amino acids. Germline V gene sequence: CDR1 SGDLS, CDR2 YYNGEE. The CDR3 DNA is TGTGCCAGCAGCGTATTGGTAGGGGCCTACAATGAGCAGTTCTTC. The encoded protein is CASSVLVGAYNEQFF.

The chain is built from TRBV7-9 and TRBJ1-2; possibly TRBD1 for D (5 bases). CDR3 length equals 14 residues. Germline V lookup: CDR1 SEHNR, CDR2 FQNEAQ (reference sequence). CDR3 protein: CYSARGEGNYGYTF. Written as DNA, the CDR3 is TGTTACTCCGCGCGGGGCGAGGGTAACTATGGCTACACCTTC.

V usage is TRBV9 and J usage is TRBJ2-2, with D uncertain. The germline V gene encodes CDR1 SGDLS and CDR2 YYNGEE. The CDR3 sequence is 16 residues long. The ends were cut back, 0 bases at V and 4 bases at J, with 13 bases in the middle. CDR3 in DNA: TGTGCCAGCAGCGTAGTTGATGTCACCGGCACCGGGGAGCTGTTTTTT. It is translated as CASSVVDVTGTGELFF.

The V and J genes are TRBV6-5 and TRBJ2-7, with D perhaps TRBD1 (7 bases). This CDR3 spans 14 amino acids. Trimming shortened V by 7 bases and J by 3 bases, and 16 bases separated the two germline ends. Germline V CDR1 and CDR2: MNHEY, SVGAGI. In DNA form, the CDR3 reads TGTGCCAGCAAAACGGCGGGACAGTACTACGAGCAGTACTTC. Translated: CASKTAGQYYEQYF.

V usage is TRBV9 and J usage is TRBJ2-3; D may be TRBD2 (5 bases). Germline-derived CDR1 and CDR2 are SGDLS and YYNGEE. This CDR3 is built from 14 residues. V shed 2 bases and J shed 1 base, with 8 bases lying between them. The CDR3 protein is CASSVTRGTDTQYF. The CDR3 region has the DNA TGTGCCAGCAGCGTCACTAGGGGCACAGATACGCAGTATTTT.

The V and J genes are TRBV5-4 and TRBJ2-3, with D unresolved. Deletions cut 4 bases from V and 3 bases from J, with 12 bases between. Germline CDR1 SGHNT, CDR2 YYREEE (reference sequence). This CDR3 is 14 amino acids long. The CDR3 DNA follows: TGTGCCAGCAGCCCGGATCACGGGACAGATACGCAGTATTTT. It translates to CASSPDHGTDTQYF.

The chain is built from TRBV4-3 and TRBJ2-3, with no clear D. Germline V gene sequence: CDR1 LGHNA, CDR2 YSLEER. There are 12 residues in the CDR3. V was clipped by 3 bases and J by 2 bases, with 3 bases between them. Written as DNA, the CDR3 is TGCGCCAGCAGCCACTTCACAGATACGCAGTATTTT. Translating gives CASSHFTDTQYF.

The chain is built from TRBV18 and TRBJ2-3; 9 nucleotides agree with TRBD2. Germline assignment: CDR1 KGHSH and CDR2 LQKENI. V lost 4 bases, J lost 5 bases, and 10 bases stayed unmatched. The CDR3 totals 16 residues. In DNA, the CDR3 is TGTGCCAGCTCACTGCCCGGGCGGGGGGGTCGAGATACGCAGTATTTT. Its translation is CASSLPGRGGRDTQYF.